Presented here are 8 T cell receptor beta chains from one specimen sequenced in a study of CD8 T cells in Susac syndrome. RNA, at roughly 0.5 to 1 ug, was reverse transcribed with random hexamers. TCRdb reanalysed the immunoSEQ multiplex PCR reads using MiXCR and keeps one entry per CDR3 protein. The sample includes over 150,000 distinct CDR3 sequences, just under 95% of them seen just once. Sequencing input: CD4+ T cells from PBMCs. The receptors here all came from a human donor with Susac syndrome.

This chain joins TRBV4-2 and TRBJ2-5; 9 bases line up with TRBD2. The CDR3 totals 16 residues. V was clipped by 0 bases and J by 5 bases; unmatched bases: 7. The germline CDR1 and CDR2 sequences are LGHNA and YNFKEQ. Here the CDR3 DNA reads TGTGCCAGCAGCCAAGATCTGGCGGGGGGGCGGGAGACCCAGTACTTC. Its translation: CASSQDLAGGRETQYF.

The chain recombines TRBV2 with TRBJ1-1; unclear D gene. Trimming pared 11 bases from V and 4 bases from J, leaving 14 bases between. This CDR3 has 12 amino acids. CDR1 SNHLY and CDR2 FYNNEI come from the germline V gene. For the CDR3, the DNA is TGTGCCGCCGGCGAGGAGGGCACTGAAGCTTTCTTT. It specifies CAAGEEGTEAFF.

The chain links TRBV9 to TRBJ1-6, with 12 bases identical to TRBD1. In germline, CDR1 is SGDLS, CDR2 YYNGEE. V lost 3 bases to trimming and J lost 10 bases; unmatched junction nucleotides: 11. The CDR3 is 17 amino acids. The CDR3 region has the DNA TGTGCCAGCAGCGACCGACAAGGGACAGGGGGCAGGTCACCCCTCCACTTT. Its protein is CASSDRQGTGGRSPLHF.

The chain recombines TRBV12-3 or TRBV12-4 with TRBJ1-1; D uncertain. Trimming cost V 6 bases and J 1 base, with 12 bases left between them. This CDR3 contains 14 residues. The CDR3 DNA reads TGTGCCAGCAGCCGCAGGACGGGGAACACTGAAGCTTTCTTT. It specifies CASSRRTGNTEAFF.

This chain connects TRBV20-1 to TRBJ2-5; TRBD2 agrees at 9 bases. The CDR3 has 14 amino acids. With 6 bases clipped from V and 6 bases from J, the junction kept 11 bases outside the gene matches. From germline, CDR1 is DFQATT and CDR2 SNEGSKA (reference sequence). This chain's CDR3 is CSATAGGPWKTQYF. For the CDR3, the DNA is TGCAGTGCCACTGCGGGGGGGCCGTGGAAGACCCAGTACTTC.

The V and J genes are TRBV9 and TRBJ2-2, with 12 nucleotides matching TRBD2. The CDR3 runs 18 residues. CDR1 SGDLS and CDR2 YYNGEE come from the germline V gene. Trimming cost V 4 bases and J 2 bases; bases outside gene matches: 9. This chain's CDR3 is CASSPRRTSGANTGELFF. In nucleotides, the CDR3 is TGTGCCAGCAGCCCCCGACGGACTAGCGGGGCCAACACCGGGGAGCTGTTTTTT.

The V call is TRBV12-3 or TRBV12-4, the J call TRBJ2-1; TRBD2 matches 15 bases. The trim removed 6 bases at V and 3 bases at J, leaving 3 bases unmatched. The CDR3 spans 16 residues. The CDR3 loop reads CASSPGLAGGYNEQFF. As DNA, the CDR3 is TGTGCCAGCAGCCCGGGACTAGCGGGGGGCTACAATGAGCAGTTCTTC.

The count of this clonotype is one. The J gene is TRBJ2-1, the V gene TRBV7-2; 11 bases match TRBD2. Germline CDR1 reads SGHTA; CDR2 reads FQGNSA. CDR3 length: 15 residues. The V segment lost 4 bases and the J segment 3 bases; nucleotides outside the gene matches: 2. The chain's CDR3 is CASSWTSGYYNEQFF. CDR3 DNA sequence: TGTGCCAGCAGCTGGACTAGCGGGTACTACAATGAGCAGTTCTTC.